What follows describes a single T cell receptor (beta chain). This entry comes from a study of cytomegalovirus exposure and HLA in healthy donors. The PCR contained 60 Vbeta and 13 Jbeta primers. TCRdb's copy holds only in-frame clones and misses some; the assay was immunoSEQ multiplex PCR. The sample holds about 120,000 clones, around 82% seen once. CDR3 length equals 13 residues. From germline, CDR1 is GTSNPN and CDR2 SVGIG (reference sequence). Trimming took off 4 bases at V and 5 bases at J, with 11 bases between the two ends. The sequencing input was PBMCs. This receptor was taken from a female donor in good health and CMV-seronegative. The chain uses TRBV30 and TRBJ2-2; D not resolved. DNA of the CDR3: TGTGCCTGGAATTTATTTGAGACCGGGGAGCTGTTTTTT. Protein sequence: CAWNLFETGELFF.